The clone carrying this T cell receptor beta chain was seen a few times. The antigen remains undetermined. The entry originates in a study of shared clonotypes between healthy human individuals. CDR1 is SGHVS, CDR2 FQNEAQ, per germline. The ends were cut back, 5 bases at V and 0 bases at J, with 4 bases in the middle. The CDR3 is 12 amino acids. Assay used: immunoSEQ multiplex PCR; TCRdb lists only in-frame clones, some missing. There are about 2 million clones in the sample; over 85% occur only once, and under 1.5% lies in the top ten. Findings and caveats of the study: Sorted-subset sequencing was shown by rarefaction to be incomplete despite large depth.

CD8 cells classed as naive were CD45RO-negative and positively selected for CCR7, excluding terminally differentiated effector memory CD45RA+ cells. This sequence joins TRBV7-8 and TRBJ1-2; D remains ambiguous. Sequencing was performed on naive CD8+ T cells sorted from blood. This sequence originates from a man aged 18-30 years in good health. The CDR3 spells CASSKTNYGYTF. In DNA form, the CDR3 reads TGTGCCAGCAGCAAAACTAACTATGGCTACACCTTC.